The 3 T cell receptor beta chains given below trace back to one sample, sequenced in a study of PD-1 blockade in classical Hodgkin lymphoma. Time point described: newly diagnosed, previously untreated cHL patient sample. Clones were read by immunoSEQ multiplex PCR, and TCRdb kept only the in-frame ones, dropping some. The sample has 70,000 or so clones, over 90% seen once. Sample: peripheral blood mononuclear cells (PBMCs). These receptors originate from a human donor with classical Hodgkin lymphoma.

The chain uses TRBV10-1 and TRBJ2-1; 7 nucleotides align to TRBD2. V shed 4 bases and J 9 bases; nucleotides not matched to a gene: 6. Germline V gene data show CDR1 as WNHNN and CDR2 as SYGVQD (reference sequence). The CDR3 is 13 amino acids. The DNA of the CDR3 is TGCGCCAGCAGTGGGGATTGGACTAGTGAGCAGTTCTTC. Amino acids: CASSGDWTSEQFF.

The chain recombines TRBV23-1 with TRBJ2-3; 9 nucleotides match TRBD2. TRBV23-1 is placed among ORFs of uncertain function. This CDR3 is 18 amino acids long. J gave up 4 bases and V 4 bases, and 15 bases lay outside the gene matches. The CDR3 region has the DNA TGCGCCAGCAGTCGGGCGGCGGGAGGGCTCCGGGCCCCAGATACGCAGTATTTT. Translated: CASSRAAGGLRAPDTQYF.

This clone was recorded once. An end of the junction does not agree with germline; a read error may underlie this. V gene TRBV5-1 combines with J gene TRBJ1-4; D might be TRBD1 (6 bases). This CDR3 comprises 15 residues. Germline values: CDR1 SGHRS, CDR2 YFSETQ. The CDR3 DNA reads TGCGCCAGCAGATTGGGGGGGGCGCCGGTTGAAAAACTGTTTTTT. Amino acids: CASRLGGAPVEKLFF.